This T cell receptor (beta chain) emerged from a study of T cells after yellow fever vaccination. In regard to this clonotype: Its antigen is currently unknown.

CDR3 length: 12 amino acids. Trimming shortened V by 4 bases and J by 10 bases, and 13 bases separated the two germline ends. Study conclusions and caveats: Any FACS-sorted repertoire could hold abundant clonotypes that contaminate it from the bulk population. Post-booster repertoires contained most primary-vaccination clones again (around 97% CD4, approximately 88% CD8). On re-exposure, the response was weaker but peaked faster, at day 5 versus 15.

TCRdb fed the 5' RACE reads into MiXCR, producing one record per CDR3 protein. Found here are around 340,000 distinct CDR3 sequences, around 13% of them singletons; the top ten hold 2.5% to 4%. The rearrangement uses TRBV12-3 or TRBV12-4 and TRBJ2-5; D is perhaps TRBD1 or TRBD2 (5 bases each). This sequence originates from a man in his late teens or twenties who received the YFV17D yellow fever vaccine. The sequenced sample was CD4+ T cells sorted from PBMCs, obtained 15 days after the yellow fever booster vaccination. The CDR3: CASSSVGVDQYF. Here the CDR3 DNA reads TGTGCCAGCAGTTCAGTGGGGGTCGACCAGTACTTC.